This T cell receptor beta chain was obtained from a study of blood T cells in healthy people across ages. Next came a second PCR, run for about 7 to 12 cycles, which used a sample-barcoded 5' primer along with a J-beta primer mix. From the 5' RACE reads, TCRdb called clonotypes with MiXCR, one entry per CDR3 protein. This table has fewer than 2 million distinct CDR3 sequences, about two fifths appearing once. This clonotype was detected a few times. J gave up 5 bases and V 6 bases, and 10 bases lay outside the gene matches. Germline CDR1 and CDR2: LGHNT and FRNRAP. The CDR3 totals 15 residues. Each donor was a healthy Caucasian individual from Russia, aged roughly 6 to 95. Peripheral blood from each donor was collected in a volume of about 10 milliliters.

The chain uses TRBV12-5 and TRBJ1-2; 9 bases are shared with TRBD1. The clonotype was recovered from a human donor in good health. The source material was blood. CDR3 loop: CASGSNRGTGYGYTF. The CDR3 DNA is TGTGCTAGTGGGTCCAACAGGGGGACAGGGTATGGCTACACCTTC.